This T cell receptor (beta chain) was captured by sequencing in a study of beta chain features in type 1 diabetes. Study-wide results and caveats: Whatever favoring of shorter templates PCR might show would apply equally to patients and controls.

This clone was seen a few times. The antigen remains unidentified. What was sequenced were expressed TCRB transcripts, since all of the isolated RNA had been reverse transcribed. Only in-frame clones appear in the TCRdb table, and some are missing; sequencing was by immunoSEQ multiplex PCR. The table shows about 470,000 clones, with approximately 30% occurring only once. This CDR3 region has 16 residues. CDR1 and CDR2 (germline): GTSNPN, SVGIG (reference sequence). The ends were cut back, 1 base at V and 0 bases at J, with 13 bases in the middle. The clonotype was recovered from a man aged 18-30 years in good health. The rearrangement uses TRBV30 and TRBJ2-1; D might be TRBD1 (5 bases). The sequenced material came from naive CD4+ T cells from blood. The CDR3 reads CAWSDRQIFSYNEQFF. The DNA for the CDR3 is TGTGCCTGGAGTGACAGACAGATTTTCTCCTACAATGAGCAGTTCTTC.